One and the same sample provided the 15 T cell receptor beta chains below, sequenced in a study of Graves' ophthalmopathy and Graves' hyperthyroidism. The TCR beta CDR3 regions underwent amplification from RNA transcripts. HTBI primers served in a first-round RT-PCR, which a second-round multiplex PCR followed. TCRdb re-derived calls from the multiplex PCR reads in MiXCR, one entry per CDR3 protein. The repertoire consists of over a million distinct CDR3 sequences, with 36% occurring once and the leading ten covering 11%. Sequenced sample: peripheral blood or thyroid tissue (not recorded which). Receptor source: an adult man with Graves' hyperthyroidism.

This clonotype was seen ten or more times. The chain recombines TRBV15 with TRBJ1-5, with a weak D call TRBD1 (6 bases). Between the trimmed V and J ends, which lost 3 bases and 4 bases, there was a span of 22 bases. Per the germline V gene, CDR1 is LNHNV and CDR2 is YYDKDF (reference sequence). CDR3 length equals 18 residues. CDR3 sequence reads: CATSSPTGTFVQNQPQHF. The CDR3 nucleotides are TGTGCCACCAGCAGCCCAACTGGGACATTTGTCCAGAATCAGCCCCAGCATTTT.

The chain carries TRBV19 and TRBJ1-1, with D tentatively TRBD1 (5 bases). Germline V gene lookup returns CDR1 LNHDA and CDR2 SQIVND (reference sequence). V lost 4 bases to trimming and J lost 6 bases, with 21 bases between them. There are 16 residues in the CDR3. The CDR3 loop reads CASSRDLQAGDAEAFF. CDR3 in DNA: TGTGCCAGTAGTAGGGACCTTCAGGCGGGGGATGCTGAAGCTTTCTTT.

The rearrangement links TRBV29-1 to TRBJ2-7; 7 bases are a match to TRBD2. This CDR3 region has 14 residues. Losses at the gene ends were 4 bases for V and 4 bases for J; bases not matched to a gene: 10. Looked up from germline, CDR1 is SQVTM and CDR2 is ANQGSEA. In DNA, the CDR3 is TGCAGCGTTGGAGAGACTAGCATCCTTTACGAGCAGTACTTC. Residues: CSVGETSILYEQYF.

As DNA, the CDR3 is TGTGCCGGACGGGACAACACCGGGGAGCTGTTTTTT. This translates into CAGRDNTGELFF. V usage is TRBV2 and J usage is TRBJ2-2; D tentatively reads TRBD1 or TRBD2 (5 bases each). V shed 11 bases and J shed 2 bases, with 9 bases lying between them. The CDR3 loop spans 12 amino acids. The germline V gene has CDR1 SNHLY and CDR2 FYNNEI.

This clonotype was seen ten or more times. The chain carries TRBV5-1 and TRBJ2-7; perhaps TRBD2 as D (6 bases). V was shortened by 3 bases and J by 2 bases, with 15 bases between the two germline ends. This CDR3 has 15 amino acids. Germline V gene sequence: CDR1 SGHRS, CDR2 YFSETQ. CDR3 residues: CASSSRDWNPYEQYF. The CDR3 region has the DNA TGCGCCAGCAGCTCACGGGACTGGAACCCCTACGAGCAGTACTTC.

This sequence joins TRBV20-1 and TRBJ1-1, with D possibly being TRBD1 (5 bases). In germline, CDR1 is DFQATT, CDR2 SNEGSKA (reference sequence). The CDR3 length is 15 residues. Trimming removed 3 bases from V and 0 bases from J, with 14 bases in between. CDR3 bases: TGCAGTGCTAGCTTACTAGCGGGACTGAACACTGAAGCTTTCTTT. Protein sequence: CSASLLAGLNTEAFF.

A note on this clonotype: Since a much larger clone is just one base distant, this may be a read error. Because it lacks the conserved phenylalanine or tryptophan at the end, this CDR3 is likely a read error. This rearrangement joins TRBV5-1 to TRBJ1-2; D is unresolved. The CDR3 contains 14 residues. V lost 0 bases to trimming and J lost 6 bases, with 12 bases between them. Germline CDR1 reads SGHRS; CDR2 reads YFSETQ. Here the CDR3 DNA reads TGCGCCAGCAGCTTGGCCGGGGTTGGAGATGGCTACACCCTC. Translating gives CASSLAGVGDGYTL.

This clonotype was counted many times. The chain employs TRBV4-2 and TRBJ1-5, with D possibly matching TRBD1 (5 bases). The CDR3 length is 14 residues. Between the trimmed V and J ends, which lost 1 base and 7 bases, there was a span of 11 bases. Germline values: CDR1 LGHNA, CDR2 YNFKEQ. CDR3 region: CASSQGGDDQPQHF. CDR3 DNA: TGTGCCAGCAGCCAAGGAGGGGACGACCAGCCCCAGCATTTT.

The CDR3 is CASSLRASGRPPGELFF. The CDR3 nucleotides are TGTGCCAGCAGCTTAAGGGCGAGCGGGAGACCTCCCGGGGAGCTGTTTTTT. This chain joins TRBV7-9 and TRBJ2-2; 8 bases are a match to TRBD2. J lost 6 bases, V lost 2 bases, and 11 bases had no gene match. The CDR3 has 17 amino acids. CDR1 and CDR2 (germline): SEHNR, FQNEAQ (reference sequence).

At least ten counts were recorded for this clonotype. The V call is TRBV2, the J call TRBJ1-3; unclear D gene. Germline-derived CDR1 and CDR2 are SNHLY and FYNNEI. Between the trimmed V and J ends, which lost 7 bases and 0 bases, there was a span of 10 bases. The CDR3 covers 14 residues. In DNA, the CDR3 is TGTGCCAGCACAGGTGTCTACTCTGGAAACACCATATATTTT. Its translation: CASTGVYSGNTIYF.

The rearrangement joins TRBV9 to TRBJ2-5; TRBD2 matches 11 bases. V shed 5 bases, J shed 2 bases, and the junction held 11 bases outside the gene matches. The CDR3 totals 17 residues. Germline CDR1 and CDR2: SGDLS and YYNGEE. The CDR3 nucleotides read TGTGCCAGCAGTCGGCTAGCGGGGGGACTACATCAAGAGACCCAGTACTTC. This sequence encodes CASSRLAGGLHQETQYF.

This chain joins TRBV20-1 and TRBJ1-6, with 8 nucleotides matching TRBD1. Germline V gene sequence: CDR1 DFQATT, CDR2 SNEGSKA (reference sequence). The V gene end was trimmed by 2 bases and the J gene end by 6 bases; junction bases not matched to a gene: 3. The CDR3 loop spans 14 amino acids. In DNA, the CDR3 is TGCAGTGCTAGAAAGACAGGGGTTAATTCACCCCTCCACTTT. Protein: CSARKTGVNSPLHF.

The V call is TRBV25-1, the J call TRBJ1-2; 7 bases agree with TRBD1. Germline V CDR1 and CDR2: MGHDK, SYGVNS. The CDR3 is 16 amino acids. V lost 1 base, J lost 3 bases, and 8 bases stayed unmatched. CDR3 DNA sequence: TGTGCCAGCAGTGAATTCCCGGGGCAGGGGGACTATGGCTACACCTTC. Encoded protein: CASSEFPGQGDYGYTF.

The chain couples TRBV6-2 or TRBV6-3 to TRBJ1-1, with 9 bases fitting TRBD1. CDR1 and CDR2 (germline): MNHEY, SVGEGT. CDR3 length: 13 residues. Losses at the gene ends were 6 bases for V and 6 bases for J; bases not matched to a gene: 5. The CDR3 reads CASSRQGGPEAFF. CDR3 nucleotides: TGTGCCAGCAGCAGACAGGGGGGACCTGAAGCTTTCTTT.

This clonotype appeared many times. The V and J genes are TRBV19 and TRBJ1-5; D not certain. This CDR3 spans 12 amino acids. Trimming shortened V by 8 bases and J by 4 bases, and 9 bases separated the two germline ends. Per the germline V gene, CDR1 is LNHDA and CDR2 is SQIVND (reference sequence). DNA for the CDR3: TGTGCCAGTCAAGACGGAAATCAGCCCCAGCATTTT. The encoded protein is CASQDGNQPQHF.